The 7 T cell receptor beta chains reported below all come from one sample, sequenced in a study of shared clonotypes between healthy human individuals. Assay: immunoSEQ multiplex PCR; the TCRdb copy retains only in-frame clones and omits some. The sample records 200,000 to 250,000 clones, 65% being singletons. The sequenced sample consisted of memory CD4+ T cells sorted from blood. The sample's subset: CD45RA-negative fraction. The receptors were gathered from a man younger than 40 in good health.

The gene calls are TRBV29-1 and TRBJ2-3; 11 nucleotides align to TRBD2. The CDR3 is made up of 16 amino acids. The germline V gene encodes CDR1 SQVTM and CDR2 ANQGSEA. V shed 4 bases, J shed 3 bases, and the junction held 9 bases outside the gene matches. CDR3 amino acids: CSVGPSGRRSTDTQYF. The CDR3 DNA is TGCAGCGTTGGTCCTAGCGGGAGGAGAAGTACAGATACGCAGTATTTT.

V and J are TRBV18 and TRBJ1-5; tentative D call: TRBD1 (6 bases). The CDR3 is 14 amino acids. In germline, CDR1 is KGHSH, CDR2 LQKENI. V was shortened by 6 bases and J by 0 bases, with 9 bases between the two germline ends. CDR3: CASSQDSSNQPQHF. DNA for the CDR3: TGTGCCAGCTCTCAGGACAGTAGCAATCAGCCCCAGCATTTT.

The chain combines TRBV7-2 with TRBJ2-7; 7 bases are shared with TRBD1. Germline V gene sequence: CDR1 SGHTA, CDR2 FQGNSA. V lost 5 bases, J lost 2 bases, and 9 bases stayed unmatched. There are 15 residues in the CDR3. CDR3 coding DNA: TGTGCCAGCAGCCTTTACCTACAGGGGACCTACGAGCAGTACTTC. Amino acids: CASSLYLQGTYEQYF.

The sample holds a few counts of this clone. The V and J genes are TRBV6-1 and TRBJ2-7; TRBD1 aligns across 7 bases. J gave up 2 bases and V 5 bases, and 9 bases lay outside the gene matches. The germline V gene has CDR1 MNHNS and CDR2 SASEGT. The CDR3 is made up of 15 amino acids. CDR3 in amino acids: CASSFQPGTAYEQYF. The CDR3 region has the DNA TGTGCCAGCAGTTTTCAACCCGGGACAGCCTACGAGCAGTACTTC.

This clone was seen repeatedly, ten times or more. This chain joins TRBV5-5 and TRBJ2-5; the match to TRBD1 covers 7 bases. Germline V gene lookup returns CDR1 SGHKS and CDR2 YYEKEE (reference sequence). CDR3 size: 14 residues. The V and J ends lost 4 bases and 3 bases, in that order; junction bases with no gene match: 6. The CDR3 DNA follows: TGTGCCAGCAGCCCTATGACAGGGAAAGAGACCCAGTACTTC. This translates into CASSPMTGKETQYF.

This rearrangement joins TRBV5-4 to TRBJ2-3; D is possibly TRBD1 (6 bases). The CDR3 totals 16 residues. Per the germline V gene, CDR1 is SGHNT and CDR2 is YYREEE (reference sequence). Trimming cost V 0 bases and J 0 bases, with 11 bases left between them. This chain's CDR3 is CASSLGGDRSTDTQYF. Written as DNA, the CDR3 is TGTGCCAGCAGCTTGGGGGGTGACAGGAGCACAGATACGCAGTATTTT.

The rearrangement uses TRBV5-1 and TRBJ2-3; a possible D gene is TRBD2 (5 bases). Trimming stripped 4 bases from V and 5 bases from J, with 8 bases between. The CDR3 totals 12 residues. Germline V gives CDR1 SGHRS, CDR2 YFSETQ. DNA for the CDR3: TGCGCCAGCAGCGAACTAGAAGATACGCAGTATTTT. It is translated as CASSELEDTQYF.